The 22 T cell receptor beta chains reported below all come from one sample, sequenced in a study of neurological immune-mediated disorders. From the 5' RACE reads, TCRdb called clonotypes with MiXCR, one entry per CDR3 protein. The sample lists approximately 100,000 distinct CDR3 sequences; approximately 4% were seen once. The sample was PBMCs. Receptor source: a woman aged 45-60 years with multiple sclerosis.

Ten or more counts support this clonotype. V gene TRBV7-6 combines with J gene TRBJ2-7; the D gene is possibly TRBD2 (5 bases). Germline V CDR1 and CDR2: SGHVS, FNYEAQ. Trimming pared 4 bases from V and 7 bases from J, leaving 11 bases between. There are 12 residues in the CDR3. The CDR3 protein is CASSSTSGEQYF. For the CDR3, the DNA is TGTGCCAGCAGCTCCACTTCGGGGGAGCAGTACTTC.

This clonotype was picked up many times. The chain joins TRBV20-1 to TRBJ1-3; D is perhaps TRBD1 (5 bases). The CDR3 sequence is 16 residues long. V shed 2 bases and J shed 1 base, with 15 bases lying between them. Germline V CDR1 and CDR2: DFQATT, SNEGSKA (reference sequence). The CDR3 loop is CSARLSGTASGNTIYF. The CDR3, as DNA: TGCAGTGCTAGACTCTCCGGGACCGCATCTGGAAACACCATATATTTT.

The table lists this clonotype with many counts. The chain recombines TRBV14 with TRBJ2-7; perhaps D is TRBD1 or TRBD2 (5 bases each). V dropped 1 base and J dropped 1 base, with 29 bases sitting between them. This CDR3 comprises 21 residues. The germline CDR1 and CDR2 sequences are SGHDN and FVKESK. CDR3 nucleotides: TGTGCCAGCAGCCAAGGAAGAGGGCCGGGATCCCGGACACTTGATTCCTACGAGCAGTACTTC. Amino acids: CASSQGRGPGSRTLDSYEQYF.

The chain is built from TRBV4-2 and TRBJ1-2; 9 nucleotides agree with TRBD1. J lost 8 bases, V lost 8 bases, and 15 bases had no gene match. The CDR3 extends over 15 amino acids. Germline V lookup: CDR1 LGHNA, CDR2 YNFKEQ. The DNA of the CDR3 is TGTGCCAGCCAAGATCTGGTGGGGACAGGGAAGGGCTACACCTTC. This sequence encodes CASQDLVGTGKGYTF.

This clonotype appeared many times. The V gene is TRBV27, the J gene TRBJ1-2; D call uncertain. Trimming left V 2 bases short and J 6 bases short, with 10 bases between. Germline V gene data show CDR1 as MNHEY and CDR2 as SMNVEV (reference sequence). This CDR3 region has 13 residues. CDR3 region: CASSLRGKDGYTF. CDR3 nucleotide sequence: TGTGCCAGCAGTTTAAGAGGGAAAGATGGCTACACCTTC.

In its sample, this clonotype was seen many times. The DNA for the CDR3 is TGTGCCAGCAGCAAGGGACTAGCGGTACAAGAGACCCAGTACTTC. The encoded protein is CASSKGLAVQETQYF. The chain employs TRBV5-6 and TRBJ2-5, with TRBD2 matching 11 bases. Per the germline V gene, CDR1 is SGHDT and CDR2 is YYEEEE. CDR3 length: 15 residues. J lost 2 bases, V lost 4 bases, and 4 bases had no gene match.

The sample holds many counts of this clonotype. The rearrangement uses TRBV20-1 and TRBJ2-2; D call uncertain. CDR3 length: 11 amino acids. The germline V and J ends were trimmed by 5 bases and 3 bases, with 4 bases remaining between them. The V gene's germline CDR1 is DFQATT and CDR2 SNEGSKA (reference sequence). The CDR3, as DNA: TGCAGTGCTCCTGACACCGGGGAGCTGTTTTTT. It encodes CSAPDTGELFF.

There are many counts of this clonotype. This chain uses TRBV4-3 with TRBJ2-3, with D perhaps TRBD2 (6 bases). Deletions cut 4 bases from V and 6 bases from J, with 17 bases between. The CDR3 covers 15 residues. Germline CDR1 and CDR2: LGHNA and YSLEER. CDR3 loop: CASSPRRGALDTQYF. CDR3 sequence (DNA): TGCGCCAGCAGCCCCCGGCGGGGCGCTCTGGATACGCAGTATTTT.

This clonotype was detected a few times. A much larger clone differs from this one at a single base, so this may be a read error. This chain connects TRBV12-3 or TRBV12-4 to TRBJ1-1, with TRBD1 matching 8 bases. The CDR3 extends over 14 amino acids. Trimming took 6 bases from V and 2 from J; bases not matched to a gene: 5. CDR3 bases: TGTGCCAGCAGCCTGACAGGGGATAACACTGAAGCTTTCTTT. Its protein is CASSLTGDNTEAFF.

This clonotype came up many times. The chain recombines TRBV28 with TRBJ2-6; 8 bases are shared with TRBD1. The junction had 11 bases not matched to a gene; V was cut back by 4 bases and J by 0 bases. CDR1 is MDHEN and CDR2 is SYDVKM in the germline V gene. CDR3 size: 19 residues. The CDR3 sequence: CASSSVGQGYFSGANVLTF. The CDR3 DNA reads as TGTGCCAGCAGTTCCGTAGGACAGGGTTATTTCTCTGGGGCCAACGTCCTGACTTTC.

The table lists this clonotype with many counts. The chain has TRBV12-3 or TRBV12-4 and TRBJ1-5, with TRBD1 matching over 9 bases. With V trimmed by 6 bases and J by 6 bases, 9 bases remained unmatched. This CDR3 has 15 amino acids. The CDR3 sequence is CASSLKQGAFQPQHF. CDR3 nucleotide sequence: TGTGCCAGCAGCCTCAAACAGGGGGCGTTTCAGCCCCAGCATTTT.

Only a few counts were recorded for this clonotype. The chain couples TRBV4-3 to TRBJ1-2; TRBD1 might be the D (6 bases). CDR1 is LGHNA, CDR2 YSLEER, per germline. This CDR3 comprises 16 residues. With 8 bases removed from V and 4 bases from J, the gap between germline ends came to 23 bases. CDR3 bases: TGCGCCAGCGCCAACGACCACGGGGGGACACTCTATGGCTACACCTTC. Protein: CASANDHGGTLYGYTF.

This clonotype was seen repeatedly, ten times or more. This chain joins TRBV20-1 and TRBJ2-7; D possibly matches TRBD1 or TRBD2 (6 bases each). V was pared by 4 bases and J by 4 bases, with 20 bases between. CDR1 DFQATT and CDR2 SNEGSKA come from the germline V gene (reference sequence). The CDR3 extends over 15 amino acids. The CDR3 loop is CSATLPGAQTYEQYF. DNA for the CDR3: TGCAGTGCTACTCTTCCGGGGGCCCAAACTTACGAGCAGTACTTC.

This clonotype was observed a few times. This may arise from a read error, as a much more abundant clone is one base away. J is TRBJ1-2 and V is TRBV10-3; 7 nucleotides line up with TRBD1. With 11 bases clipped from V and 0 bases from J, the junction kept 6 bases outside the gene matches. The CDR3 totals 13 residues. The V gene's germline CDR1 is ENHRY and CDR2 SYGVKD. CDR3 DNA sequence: TGTGCCGACCGGGACAGCTCTAACTATGGCTACACCTTC. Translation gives CADRDSSNYGYTF.

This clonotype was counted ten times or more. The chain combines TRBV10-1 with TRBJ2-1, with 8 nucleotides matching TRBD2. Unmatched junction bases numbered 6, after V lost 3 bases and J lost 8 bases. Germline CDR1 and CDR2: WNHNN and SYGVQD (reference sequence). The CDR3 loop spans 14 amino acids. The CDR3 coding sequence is TGCGCCAGCAGTGATGCCGGACTAGCCTATGAGCAGTTCTTC. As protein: CASSDAGLAYEQFF.

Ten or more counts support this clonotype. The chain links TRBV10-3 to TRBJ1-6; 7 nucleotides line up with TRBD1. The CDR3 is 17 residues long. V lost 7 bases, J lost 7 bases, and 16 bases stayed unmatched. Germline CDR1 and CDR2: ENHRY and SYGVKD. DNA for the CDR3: TGTGCCATCATAAATCAGTCGGCGACAGGGCGGAATTCACCCCTCCACTTT. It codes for CAIINQSATGRNSPLHF.

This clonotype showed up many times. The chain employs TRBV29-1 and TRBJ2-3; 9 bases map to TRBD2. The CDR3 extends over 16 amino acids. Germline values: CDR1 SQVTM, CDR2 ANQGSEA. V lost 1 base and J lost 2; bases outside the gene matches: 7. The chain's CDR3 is CSVEVWLAGNTDTQYF. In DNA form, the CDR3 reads TGCAGCGTTGAAGTATGGCTAGCGGGGAACACAGATACGCAGTATTTT.

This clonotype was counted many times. CDR3 nucleotide sequence: TGCAGTGCCCACGTCCCCAGGCTCTATGGCTACACCTTC. Translating it yields CSAHVPRLYGYTF. V is TRBV20-1 and J is TRBJ1-2; D ambiguous. Germline CDR1 is DFQATT and CDR2 is SNEGSKA (reference sequence). CDR3 length equals 13 residues. V lost 6 bases, J lost 4 bases, and 15 bases lay in between.

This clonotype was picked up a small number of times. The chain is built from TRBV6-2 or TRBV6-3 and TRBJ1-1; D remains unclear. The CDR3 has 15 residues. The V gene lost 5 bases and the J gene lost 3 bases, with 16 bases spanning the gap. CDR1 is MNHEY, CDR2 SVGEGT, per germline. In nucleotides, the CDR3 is TGTGCCAGCAGTAGTCTTGGCCTGGTGGACACTGAAGCTTTCTTT. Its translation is CASSSLGLVDTEAFF.

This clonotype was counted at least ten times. CDR3 coding DNA: TGCGCCAGCAGCTTTGGACAGGGGTATTCACCCCTCCACTTT. It specifies CASSFGQGYSPLHF. V is TRBV5-1 and J is TRBJ1-6, with 9 bases lining up with TRBD1. The CDR3 has 14 residues. CDR1 is SGHRS and CDR2 is YFSETQ in the germline V gene. Unmatched junction bases numbered 2, after V lost 2 bases and J lost 8 bases.

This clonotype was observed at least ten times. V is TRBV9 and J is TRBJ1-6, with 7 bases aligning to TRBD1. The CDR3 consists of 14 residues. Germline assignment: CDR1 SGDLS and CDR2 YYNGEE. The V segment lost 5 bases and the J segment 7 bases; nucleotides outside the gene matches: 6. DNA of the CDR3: TGTGCCAGCAGTGCGGGACAGCCGAATTCACCCCTCCACTTT. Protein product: CASSAGQPNSPLHF.

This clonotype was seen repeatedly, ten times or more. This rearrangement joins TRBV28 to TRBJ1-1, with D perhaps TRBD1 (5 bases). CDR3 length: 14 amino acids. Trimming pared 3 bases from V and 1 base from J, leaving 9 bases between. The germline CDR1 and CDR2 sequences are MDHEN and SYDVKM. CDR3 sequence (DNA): TGTGCCAGCAGTTTGAGACAGAAGAACACTGAAGCTTTCTTT. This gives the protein CASSLRQKNTEAFF.